This section outlines one TCR beta chain sequence together with its context. The antigen is undetermined. Donors were ostensibly healthy at sampling, although undocumented immune exposures were probable. This PCR relied on a set of 60 Vbeta primers and 13 Jbeta primers. Study processing details: Roughly 11 million of the 80 million or so unique TCR beta chains counted in a later analysis were shared. The table came from immunoSEQ multiplex PCR; TCRdb's copy has only in-frame clones and leaves some out. The DNA was the basis for D and trimming; V, J and clone size are from that table. There are 160,000 or so clones in the sample; about four fifths occur only once, and about 4.5% lies in the top ten. This entry belongs to a study of cytomegalovirus exposure and HLA in healthy donors. The CDR3 consists of 17 residues. After removal of 4 bases from V and 1 base from J, the junction contained 10 bases not matched to a gene. From germline, CDR1 is SGHNT and CDR2 YYREEE (reference sequence).

General study points: A later analysis by the authors found several of the most significant clusters apparently linked to common viral pathogens. Accurate prediction of most subjects' HLA-A and HLA-B alleles from TCR beta sequences was reported.

The specimen was PBMCs. The gene calls are TRBV5-4 and TRBJ2-2; 7 nucleotides line up with TRBD1. The receptor's source is a man under 40 in good health and CMV-seronegative. The DNA of the CDR3 is TGTGCCAGCAGCCCCGGGACAGACAAATTGAACACCGGGGAGCTGTTTTTT. It translates to CASSPGTDKLNTGELFF.